The entry that follows covers one T cell receptor beta chain sequence. No antigen is known for it. Base qualities are not recorded, but no much larger clone differs from it by a single base. These data are taken from a study of blood T cell repertoires in COVID-19 (dated by TCRdb to the early 2020s). With respect to the entire study: Samples covering the acute and convalescent phases of COVID-19 were provided by collaborators in the United States, Italy and Spain. The samples were drawn from the first 160 participants of the ongoing ImmuneRACE study and from roughly 1,300 subjects provided by 6 global collaborators. The repertoires were made available in a free public database intended to serve as a resource for research on the immune response to SARS-CoV-2. The prospective study material was composed of cDNA or gDNA derived from T cells, B-cell-depleted T cells, or PBMCs. Deeply sampled blood TCRbeta repertoires from subjects exposed to, actively infected with, or recovered from COVID-19 were included in the dataset. Where available, HLA class I and class II types were taken from metadata supplied by the sample provider and were not determined by assay-based typing. A de-identified subject ID, COVID-19 status, age in years and sex were almost always included in the sample metadata. The full study reports these points: Clinical and demographic metadata were provided uncurated, with the amount varying by source and participant.

One collaborating source in Seattle enrolled patients while the patients were actively infected and followed the patients over time throughout the course of disease. Collaborating institutions collected whole blood in K2EDTA tubes following their own protocols. For TCRbeta analysis, collaborators shipped samples as frozen whole blood, isolated PBMCs, or DNA extracted from either of those sample types. Based on the germline V gene, the CDR1 and CDR2 sequences are SGHTA and FQGNSA. V gives up 0 bases and J gives up 7 bases, and the segment between their germline ends measures 18 bases. The CDR3 starts with the cysteine, ends with the phenylalanine, and has 16 residues. The entry retains the CDR3 DNA only, 48 bases that are in frame from base 1. The immunoSEQ Assay, a bias-controlled multiplex PCR, was used to amplify TCRbeta CDR3 regions from genomic DNA. The study's processing was this. The number of nucleated cells in each sample was estimated from the amplification of reference gene primers within the assay. To quantify the absolute abundance of each unique TCRbeta CDR3 rearrangement, sequence reads were collapsed and filtered. For each sample, productive Simpson clonality was calculated as the square root of Simpson's diversity index over productive rearrangements. Drawn from immuneACCESS, this table holds only the in-frame rearrangements with V and J called that TCRdb kept. Clones are partly lost; checked studies trace under half to an unresolved V gene and leave the rest unexplained. The V and J calls and clone size come from that table; D and trimming were worked out from the DNA. The sample table holds 350,000 to 450,000 clones, of which about 89% were seen once. Clones ranked in the top ten supply less than 2% of the sample.

Sequencing used peripheral blood. This clonotype was sampled from a woman aged 35 to 49 with COVID-19, enrolled during active disease. The receptor chain draws on TRBV7-2 and TRBJ2-5; possibly the D gene is TRBD2, per 6 matching bases. CDR3 region: CASSLARGRPPRTQYF. The nucleotides read TGTGCCAGCAGCTTAGCACGGGGGAGGCCCCCCAGGACCCAGTACTTC. With the portions outside the CDR3 filled from the reference TRBV7-2 and TRBJ2-5 genes, the complete variable region becomes GAGVSQSPSNKVTEKGKDVELRCDPISGHTALYWYRQSLGQGLEFLIYFQGNSAPDKSGLPSDRFSAERTGGSVSTLTIQRTQQEDSAVYLCASSLARGRPPRTQYFGPGTRLLVL.